What follows are 9 T cell receptor beta chains derived from one specimen sequenced in a study of blood T cell repertoires in COVID-19. TCRdb's table, derived via immunoSEQ multiplex PCR, lists solely in-frame clones and lacks some. The table records 200,000 to 300,000 clones, roughly nine tenths of them present only once. Sequenced sample: peripheral blood. These TCRs come from a man in his sixties with acute or convalescent COVID-19.

This clone occurred once. The V call is TRBV27, the J call TRBJ1-4, with D possibly TRBD1 on 6 matching bases. The CDR3 consists of 15 residues. Germline CDR1 MNHEY, CDR2 SMNVEV (reference sequence). The V and J ends lost 2 bases and 6 bases respectively, with 13 bases between them. The CDR3 DNA sequence: TGTGCCAGCAGTTTAGACAGGTTTGGGGATGAAAAACTGTTTTTT. This translates into CASSLDRFGDEKLFF.

The V gene is TRBV28, the J gene TRBJ1-4; TRBD1 matches at 7 bases. Germline V gene lookup returns CDR1 MDHEN and CDR2 SYDVKM. This CDR3 has 14 amino acids. V was clipped by 9 bases and J by 1 base; unmatched bases: 5. The CDR3 reads CASTRQGTNEKLFF. CDR3 nucleotides: TGTGCCAGTACTCGACAGGGAACTAATGAAAAACTGTTTTTT.

This clone was seen a single time. This chain links TRBV6-2 or TRBV6-3 with TRBJ1-1; D is ambiguous. V shed 2 bases and J shed 5 bases, with 9 bases lying between them. The V gene's germline CDR1 is MNHEY and CDR2 SVGEGT. CDR3 size: 13 residues. The CDR3: CASSYETGTEAFF. In DNA form, the CDR3 reads TGTGCCAGCAGTTACGAAACCGGGACTGAAGCTTTCTTT.

The rearrangement uses TRBV27 and TRBJ2-6; D is perhaps TRBD2 (6 bases). Germline V gene data show CDR1 as MNHEY and CDR2 as SMNVEV (reference sequence). CDR3 size: 13 residues. Trimming took off 4 bases at V and 12 bases at J, with 13 bases between the two ends. CDR3 residues: CASSSYRGSVLTF. In nucleotides, the CDR3 is TGTGCCAGCAGTTCCTACCGGGGGTCCGTCCTGACTTTC.

The J gene is TRBJ1-3, the V gene TRBV30, with unresolved D. The CDR3 runs to 13 residues. Per germline, CDR1 GTSNPN and CDR2 SVGIG (reference sequence). The germline V and J ends were trimmed by 5 bases and 0 bases, with 8 bases remaining between them. CDR3 coding DNA: TGTGCCTGGTCTGCTACCTCTGGAAACACCATATATTTT. Its translation: CAWSATSGNTIYF.

The V and J genes are TRBV28 and TRBJ1-1, with TRBD1 matching over 8 bases. V was clipped by 7 bases and J by 3 bases; unmatched bases: 10. The CDR3 has 15 residues. The V gene's germline CDR1 is MDHEN and CDR2 SYDVKM. As DNA, the CDR3 is TGTGCCAGCACCGAACTTCAGGGGGCTCACACTGAAGCTTTCTTT. It translates to CASTELQGAHTEAFF.

The chain links TRBV19 to TRBJ1-2, with TRBD1 matching over 7 bases. CDR1 is LNHDA and CDR2 is SQIVND in the germline V gene (reference sequence). V lost 3 bases to trimming and J lost 8 bases; unmatched junction nucleotides: 21. This CDR3 has 18 amino acids. CDR3 in amino acids: CASSIGGGVRTRTIGYTF. Here the CDR3 DNA reads TGTGCCAGTAGTATCGGAGGGGGCGTACGCACGAGGACTATCGGCTACACCTTC.

V usage is TRBV6-5 and J usage is TRBJ2-2, with 7 bases that match TRBD1. CDR3 length: 14 residues. Germline CDR1 is MNHEY and CDR2 is SVGAGI. The V and J ends lost 6 bases and 5 bases, in that order; junction bases with no gene match: 6. The CDR3: CASRNRGRTGELFF. In DNA, the CDR3 is TGTGCCAGCAGAAACAGGGGAAGGACCGGGGAGCTGTTTTTT.

The rearrangement joins TRBV4-1 to TRBJ2-6; the D gene is possibly TRBD2 (6 bases). The CDR3 loop spans 18 amino acids. Germline V lookup: CDR1 MGHRA, CDR2 YSYEKL. Trimming stripped 4 bases from V and 0 bases from J, with 16 bases between. The CDR3 reads CASSRRGGEGSGANVLTF. The CDR3 DNA reads as TGCGCCAGCAGCCGCCGTGGCGGGGAAGGCTCTGGGGCCAACGTCCTGACTTTC.